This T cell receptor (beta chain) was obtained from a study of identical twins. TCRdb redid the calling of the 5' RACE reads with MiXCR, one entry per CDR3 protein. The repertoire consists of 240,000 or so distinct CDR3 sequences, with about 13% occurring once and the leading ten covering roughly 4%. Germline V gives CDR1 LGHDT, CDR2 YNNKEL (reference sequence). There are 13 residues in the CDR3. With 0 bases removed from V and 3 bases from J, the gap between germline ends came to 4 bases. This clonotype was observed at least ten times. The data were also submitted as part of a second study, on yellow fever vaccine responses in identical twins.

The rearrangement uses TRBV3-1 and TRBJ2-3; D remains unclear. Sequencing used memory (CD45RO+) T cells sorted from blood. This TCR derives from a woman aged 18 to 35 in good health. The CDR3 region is CASSQERTDTQYF. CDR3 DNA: TGTGCCAGCAGCCAAGAGAGGACAGATACGCAGTATTTT.